The clone carrying this TCR beta chain came up a few times. Antigen: not known. Alongside a J-beta primer mix, a sample-barcoded 5' primer served in a second PCR lasting roughly 7 to 11 cycles. TCRdb passed the 5' RACE reads through MiXCR, listing each CDR3 protein once. The table lists about 1.7 million distinct CDR3 sequences, over 25% of them singletons, with roughly 8.2% in the top ten. This sample was taken from a study of blood T cells in healthy people across ages. Study outcomes and limitations: Across samples, TCR beta diversity tracked strongly with naive T cell percentage. Both higher diversity and more naive CD4+ cells marked long-lived donors when set against aged donors. Diversity figures derived from one million T cells were judged to underestimate the true value.

Trimming removed 4 bases from V and 2 bases from J, with 11 bases in between. The V gene's germline CDR1 is GTSNPN and CDR2 SVGIG (reference sequence). This CDR3 has 13 residues. Sequencing input: blood. The chain combines TRBV30 with TRBJ1-1; D unclear. This receptor was obtained from a woman aged 25-40 years in good health. CDR3 in amino acids: CAWNAGANTEAFF. In DNA, the CDR3 is TGTGCCTGGAATGCAGGAGCTAACACTGAAGCTTTCTTT.